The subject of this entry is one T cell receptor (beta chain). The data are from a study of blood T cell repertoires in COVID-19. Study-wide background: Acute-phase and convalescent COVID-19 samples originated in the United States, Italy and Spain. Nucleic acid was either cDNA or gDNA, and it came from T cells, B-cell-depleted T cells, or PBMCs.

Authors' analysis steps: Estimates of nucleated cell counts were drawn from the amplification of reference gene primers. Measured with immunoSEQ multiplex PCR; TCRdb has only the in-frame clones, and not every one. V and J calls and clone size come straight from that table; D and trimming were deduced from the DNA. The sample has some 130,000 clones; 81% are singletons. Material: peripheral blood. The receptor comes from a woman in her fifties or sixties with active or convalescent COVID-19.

In DNA form, the CDR3 reads TGTGCCAGCAGTTACGGGACTAGCGGGAACCTAAGATACGAGCAGTACTTC. Residues: CASSYGTSGNLRYEQYF. The chain joins TRBV6-2 or TRBV6-3 to TRBJ2-7; 13 nucleotides match TRBD2. The germline gives CDR1 MNHEY, CDR2 SVGEGT. The length of the CDR3 is 17 residues. Germline trimming cut 2 bases from V and 4 bases from J; bases unmatched to any gene: 8.